This TCR beta chain was sequenced in a study of shared clonotypes between healthy human individuals. Overall study context: Three plates each covered CD4 naive and memory; CD8 naive two, CD8 memory one.

The CDR3 runs 13 residues. Trimming cost V 5 bases and J 3 bases, with 10 bases left between them. CDR1 is MDHEN, CDR2 SYDVKM, per germline. The deep-level immunoSEQ assay was used. The assay was immunoSEQ multiplex PCR, and TCRdb's table has in-frame clones only and misses some. This table has more than 900,000 clones, 70% to 80% appearing once. This TCR derives from a man aged 18 to 35 in good health. Some clones in this sample may be carry-over from other donors' samples. Material: memory CD4+ T cells from PBMCs. Subset defined: CD45RA-negative fraction. This chain joins TRBV28 and TRBJ1-1; no clear D. For the CDR3, the DNA is TGTGCCAGCAGTACCACAGTCTACACTGAAGCTTTCTTT. This translates into CASSTTVYTEAFF.